The entry below gives a single T cell receptor beta chain sequence along with its context. Its antigen is currently unknown. This entry is derived from a study of blood T cells in healthy people across ages. Study-wide results and limits: The percentage of naive T cells correlated strongly with TCR beta diversity. The long-lived group displayed more naive CD4+ cells, plus higher diversity, than the aged donors did.

Trimming at V came to 3 bases and at J to 5 bases, leaving 6 bases not matched to a gene. CDR1 is GTSNPN and CDR2 is SVGIG in the germline V gene (reference sequence). This CDR3 has 14 residues. The use of a sample-barcoded 5' primer and a J-beta primer mix characterized a second PCR of roughly 7 to 11 cycles. Every molecule of cDNA carried a tag from a template-switch adaptor with 12 random nucleotides. TCRdb analysed the 5' RACE reads with MiXCR anew, one entry per CDR3 protein. This sample has 730,000 or so distinct CDR3 sequences, with 35% to 50% found just once. This TCR was recovered from a man older than 75 in good health. Source material: blood. The chain carries TRBV30 and TRBJ1-4; the match to TRBD1 covers 7 bases. The CDR3 is CAWREGQLNEKLFF. The CDR3 bases are TGTGCCTGGAGGGAGGGACAGCTAAATGAAAAACTGTTTTTT.